Shown below are 6 T cell receptor beta chains from a single sample sequenced in a study of beta chain features in type 1 diabetes. The antigens of these receptors remain unknown. Every isolated RNA sample was fully reverse transcribed, so sequencing captured expressed TCRB transcripts. Method: immunoSEQ multiplex PCR; TCRdb's copy keeps in-frame clones and lacks some. The sample carries fewer than 300,000 clones, roughly 22% recorded once. Findings of the study overall: The study found moderately but significantly shorter TCRB CDR3s in all four CD4+ subsets of Type 1 diabetes patients.

Sequencing was carried out using naive CD4+ T cells from blood. The receptors were sampled from a woman aged 40 to 50 with type 1 diabetes.

This sequence joins TRBV5-6 and TRBJ1-2, with no clear D. Per the germline V gene, CDR1 is SGHDT and CDR2 is YYEEEE. The CDR3 has 13 amino acids. V gave up 4 bases and J gave up 8 bases, with 15 bases separating them. The CDR3, as DNA: TGTGCCAGCAGCCAGGTCGTCGCTGGAGGCTACACCTTC. It translates to CASSQVVAGGYTF.

The J gene is TRBJ2-1, the V gene TRBV27; 12 bases are shared with TRBD2. This CDR3 comprises 17 residues. Germline V CDR1 and CDR2: MNHEY, SMNVEV (reference sequence). V dropped 4 bases and J dropped 8; count of bases not matched to a gene: 12. The CDR3 loop reads CASSSLTRLAGAHEQFF. CDR3 in DNA: TGTGCCAGCAGTTCGCTAACCCGACTAGCGGGAGCACATGAGCAGTTCTTC.

V is TRBV18 and J is TRBJ2-1; D might be TRBD1 (6 bases). V lost 1 base to trimming and J lost 3 bases, with 13 bases between them. Germline CDR1 reads KGHSH; CDR2 reads LQKENI. The CDR3 covers 16 residues. CDR3 DNA sequence: TGTGCCAGCTCACCACAGCTGGGCAGGGGCTACAATGAGCAGTTCTTC. Translation: CASSPQLGRGYNEQFF.

This clone was detected only a few times. As DNA, the CDR3 is TGTGCCAGCAGCGTAGATGGAGCTTCTGGGGCCAACGTCCTGACTTTC. Amino acid sequence: CASSVDGASGANVLTF. The V call is TRBV9, the J call TRBJ2-6; D is unclear. Germline CDR1 SGDLS, CDR2 YYNGEE. Deletions cut 0 bases from V and 1 base from J, with 8 bases between. The CDR3 runs 16 residues.

This clone was seen a handful of times. The rearrangement links TRBV6-1 to TRBJ2-5; TRBD1 matches at 7 bases. Unmatched junction bases numbered 3, after V lost 8 bases and J lost 0 bases. Germline V CDR1 and CDR2: MNHNS, SASEGT. There are 13 residues in the CDR3. The CDR3 DNA follows: TGTGCCAGCGAGGGGGCGTACCAAGAGACCCAGTACTTC. Translating gives CASEGAYQETQYF.

This clone was counted a few times. This chain joins TRBV30 and TRBJ2-3, with 10 bases that match TRBD2. The V and J ends lost 0 bases and 5 bases, in that order; junction bases with no gene match: 14. The V gene's germline CDR1 is GTSNPN and CDR2 SVGIG (reference sequence). The length of the CDR3 is 18 residues. The CDR3 is CAWSVQRTSGSGGDTQYF. CDR3 nucleotide sequence: TGTGCCTGGAGTGTACAGAGGACTAGCGGTTCAGGAGGAGATACGCAGTATTTT.